This T cell receptor (beta chain) was documented in a study of CD8+ T cells in alopecia areata. For the study at large: In an open-label trial, patients got 5 to 10 mg tofacitinib twice daily. Treatment ran 6 to 18 months, with 6 months of follow-up afterward.

Broader study findings: Scalp specimens additionally yield sequences from normal skin's resident alphabeta T cells.

Specimens obtained from alopecia areata patients comprised lesional scalp punch biopsies and peripheral blood. About this clone itself: Its specificity is unknown.

In each case, RNA was isolated and then reverse transcribed into cDNA as the sequencing template. Measured with immunoSEQ multiplex PCR; TCRdb has only the in-frame clones, and not every one. The table includes about 150,000 clones, roughly 61% detected once. Trimming left V 5 bases short and J 0 bases short, with 12 bases between. The CDR3 length is 15 residues. Germline lookup yields CDR1 SGHTA and CDR2 FQGNSA. The chain has TRBV7-2 and TRBJ2-3; a weak D match, TRBD1 (6 bases). The sequences come from CD4+ T cells sorted from blood, collected at week 0. The TCR originated in a human donor with alopecia areata. CDR3 protein: CASSLGTLSTDTQYF. CDR3 nucleotide sequence: TGTGCCAGCAGCCTAGGGACACTAAGCACAGATACGCAGTATTTT.